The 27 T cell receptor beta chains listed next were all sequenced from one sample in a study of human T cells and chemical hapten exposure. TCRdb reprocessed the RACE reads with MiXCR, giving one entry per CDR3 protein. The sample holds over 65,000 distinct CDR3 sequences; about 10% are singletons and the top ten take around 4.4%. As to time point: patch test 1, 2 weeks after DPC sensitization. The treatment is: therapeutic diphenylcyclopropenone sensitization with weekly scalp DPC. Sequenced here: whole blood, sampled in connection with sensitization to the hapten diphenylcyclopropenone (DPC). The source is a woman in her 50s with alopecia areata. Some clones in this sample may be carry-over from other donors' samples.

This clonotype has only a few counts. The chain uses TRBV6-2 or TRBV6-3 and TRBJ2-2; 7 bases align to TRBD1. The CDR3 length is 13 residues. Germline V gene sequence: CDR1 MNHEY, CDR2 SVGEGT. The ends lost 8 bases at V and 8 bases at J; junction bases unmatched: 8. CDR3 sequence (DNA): TGTGCCAGCTGTCAACAGGGGATTGGGGAGCTGTTTTTT. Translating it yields CASCQQGIGELFF.

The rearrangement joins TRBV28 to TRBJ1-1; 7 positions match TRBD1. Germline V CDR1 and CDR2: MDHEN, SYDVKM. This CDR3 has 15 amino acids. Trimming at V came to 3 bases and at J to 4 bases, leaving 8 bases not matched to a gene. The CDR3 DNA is TGTGCCAGCAGTTTGGGTGCGGGACAGCTCACTGAAGCTTTCTTT. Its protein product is CASSLGAGQLTEAFF.

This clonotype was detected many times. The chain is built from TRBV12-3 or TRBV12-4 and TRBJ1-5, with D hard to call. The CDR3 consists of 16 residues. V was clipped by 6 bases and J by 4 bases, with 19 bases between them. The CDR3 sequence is CASSPGPGLGNQPQHF. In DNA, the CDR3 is TGTGCCAGCAGCCCCGGACCGGGCCTGGGGAATCAGCCCCAGCATTTT.

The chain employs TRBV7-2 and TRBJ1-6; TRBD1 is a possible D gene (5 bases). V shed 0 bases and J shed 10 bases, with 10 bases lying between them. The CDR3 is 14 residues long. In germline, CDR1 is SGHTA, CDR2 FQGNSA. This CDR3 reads CASSLAGVRSPLHF. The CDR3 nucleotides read TGTGCCAGCAGCTTAGCAGGGGTGAGATCACCCCTCCACTTT.

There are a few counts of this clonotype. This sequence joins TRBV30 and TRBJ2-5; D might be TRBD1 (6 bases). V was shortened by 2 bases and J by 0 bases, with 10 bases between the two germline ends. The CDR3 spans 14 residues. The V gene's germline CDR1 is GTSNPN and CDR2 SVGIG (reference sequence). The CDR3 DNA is TGTGCCTGGAGTTTAGGACAGAACCAAGAGACCCAGTACTTC. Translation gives CAWSLGQNQETQYF.

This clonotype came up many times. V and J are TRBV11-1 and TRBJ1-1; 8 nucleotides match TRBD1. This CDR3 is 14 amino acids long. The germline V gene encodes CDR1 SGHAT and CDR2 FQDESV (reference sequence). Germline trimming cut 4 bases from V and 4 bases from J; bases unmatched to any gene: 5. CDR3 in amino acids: CASSSGQGGTEAFF. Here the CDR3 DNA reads TGTGCCAGCAGCTCCGGACAGGGAGGCACTGAAGCTTTCTTT.

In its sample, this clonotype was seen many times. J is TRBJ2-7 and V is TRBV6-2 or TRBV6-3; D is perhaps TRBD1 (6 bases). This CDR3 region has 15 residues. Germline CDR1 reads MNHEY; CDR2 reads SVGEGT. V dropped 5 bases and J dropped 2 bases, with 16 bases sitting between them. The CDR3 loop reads CASSTTGFSTYEQYF. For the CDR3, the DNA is TGTGCCAGCAGTACAACAGGGTTTAGCACCTACGAGCAGTACTTC.

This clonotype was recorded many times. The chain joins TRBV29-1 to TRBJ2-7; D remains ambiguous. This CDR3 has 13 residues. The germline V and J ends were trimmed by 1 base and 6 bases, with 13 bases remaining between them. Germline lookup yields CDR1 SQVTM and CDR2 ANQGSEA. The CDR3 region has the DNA TGCAGCGTTGAAGTGCCCCCGGTGGGCGAGCAGTACTTC. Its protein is CSVEVPPVGEQYF.

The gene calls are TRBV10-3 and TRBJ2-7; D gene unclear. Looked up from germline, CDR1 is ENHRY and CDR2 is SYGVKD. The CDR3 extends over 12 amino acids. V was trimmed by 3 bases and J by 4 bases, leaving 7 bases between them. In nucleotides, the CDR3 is TGTGCCATCAGTGACCTGAGTTACGAGCAGTACTTC. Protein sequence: CAISDLSYEQYF.

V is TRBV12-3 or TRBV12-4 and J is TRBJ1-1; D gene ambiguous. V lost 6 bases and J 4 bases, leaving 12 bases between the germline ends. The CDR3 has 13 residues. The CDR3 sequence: CASRLRRGTEAFF. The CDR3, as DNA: TGTGCCAGCAGGTTACGGCGGGGCACTGAAGCTTTCTTT.

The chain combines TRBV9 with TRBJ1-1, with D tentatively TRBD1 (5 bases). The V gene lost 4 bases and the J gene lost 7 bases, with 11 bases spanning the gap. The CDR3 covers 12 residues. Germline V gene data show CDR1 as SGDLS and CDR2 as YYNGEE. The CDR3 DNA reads TGTGCCAGCAGCTCCGGACACGTTGAAGCTTTCTTT. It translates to CASSSGHVEAFF. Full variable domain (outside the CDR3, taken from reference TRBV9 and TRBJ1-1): DSGVTQTPKHLITATGQRVTLRCSPRSGDLSVYWYQQSLDQGLQFLIQYYNGEERAKGNILERFSAQQFPDLHSELNLSSLELGDSALYFCASSSGHVEAFFGQGTRLTVV.

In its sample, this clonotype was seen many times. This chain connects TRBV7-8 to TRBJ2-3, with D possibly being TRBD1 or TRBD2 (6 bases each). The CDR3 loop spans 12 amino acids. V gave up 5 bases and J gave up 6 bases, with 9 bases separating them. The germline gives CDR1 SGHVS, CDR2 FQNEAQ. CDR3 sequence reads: CASSPGADTQYF. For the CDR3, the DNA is TGTGCCAGCAGCCCGGGGGCGGATACGCAGTATTTT. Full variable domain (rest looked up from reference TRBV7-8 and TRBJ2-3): GAGVSQSPRYKVAKRGQDVALRCDPISGHVSLFWYQQALGQGPEFLTYFQNEAQLDKSGLPSDRFFAERPEGSVSTLKIQRTQQEDSAVYLCASSPGADTQYFGPGTRLTVL.

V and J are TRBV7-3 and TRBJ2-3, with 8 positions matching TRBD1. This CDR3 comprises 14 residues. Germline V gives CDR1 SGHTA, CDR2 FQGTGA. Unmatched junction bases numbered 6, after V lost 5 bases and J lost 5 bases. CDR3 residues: CASSLHRGEDTQYF. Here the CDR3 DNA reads TGTGCCAGCAGCCTCCACAGGGGGGAAGATACGCAGTATTTT.

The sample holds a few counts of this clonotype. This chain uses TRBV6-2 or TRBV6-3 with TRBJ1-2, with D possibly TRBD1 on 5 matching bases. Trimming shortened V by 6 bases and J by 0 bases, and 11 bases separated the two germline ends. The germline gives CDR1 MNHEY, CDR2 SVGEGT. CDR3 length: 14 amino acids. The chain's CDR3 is CASSPGAANYGYTF. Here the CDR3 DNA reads TGTGCCAGCAGCCCCGGGGCGGCTAACTATGGCTACACCTTC.

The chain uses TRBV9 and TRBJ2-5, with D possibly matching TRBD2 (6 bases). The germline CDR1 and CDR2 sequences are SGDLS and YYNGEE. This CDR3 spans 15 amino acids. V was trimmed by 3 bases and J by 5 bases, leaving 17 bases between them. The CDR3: CASSASPGSQETQYF. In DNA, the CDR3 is TGTGCCAGCAGCGCCTCCCCCGGGAGTCAGGAGACCCAGTACTTC.

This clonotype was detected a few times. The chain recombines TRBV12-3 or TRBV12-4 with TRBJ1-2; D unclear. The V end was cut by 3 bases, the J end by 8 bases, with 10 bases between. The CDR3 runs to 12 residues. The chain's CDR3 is CASSLGVGGYTF. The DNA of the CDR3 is TGTGCCAGCAGTTTGGGAGTGGGAGGCTACACCTTC.

The chain's CDR3 is CASSQDTSGAPPYEQYF. In DNA, the CDR3 is TGTGCCAGCAGCCAAGATACAAGCGGGGCCCCCCCCTACGAGCAGTACTTC. The gene calls are TRBV4-2 and TRBJ2-7; 7 bases agree with TRBD2. This CDR3 is 17 amino acids long. Germline lookup yields CDR1 LGHNA and CDR2 YNFKEQ. The V segment lost 0 bases and the J segment 2 bases; nucleotides outside the gene matches: 10.

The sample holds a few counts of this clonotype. Here the CDR3 reads CASSSTDRGQETQYF. The CDR3 nucleotides read TGTGCCAGCAGTTCTACAGACAGGGGGCAAGAGACCCAGTACTTC. The chain employs TRBV7-2 and TRBJ2-5; the match to TRBD1 covers 9 bases. V shed 6 bases, J shed 2 bases, and the junction held 7 bases outside the gene matches. The CDR3 is 15 residues long. Germline V gene data show CDR1 as SGHTA and CDR2 as FQGNSA.

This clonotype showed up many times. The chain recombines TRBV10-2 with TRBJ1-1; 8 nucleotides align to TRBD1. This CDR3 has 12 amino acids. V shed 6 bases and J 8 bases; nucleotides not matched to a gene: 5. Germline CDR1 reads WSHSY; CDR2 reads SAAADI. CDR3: CASSTGTGEAFF. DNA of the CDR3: TGCGCCAGCAGCACCGGGACAGGAGAAGCTTTCTTT.

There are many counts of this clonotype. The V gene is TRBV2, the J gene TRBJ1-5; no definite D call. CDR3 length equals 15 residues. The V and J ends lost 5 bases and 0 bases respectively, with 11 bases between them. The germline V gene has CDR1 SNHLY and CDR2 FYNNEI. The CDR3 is CASSLQPNSNQPQHF. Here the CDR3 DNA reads TGTGCCAGCAGTTTGCAGCCGAATAGCAATCAGCCCCAGCATTTT.

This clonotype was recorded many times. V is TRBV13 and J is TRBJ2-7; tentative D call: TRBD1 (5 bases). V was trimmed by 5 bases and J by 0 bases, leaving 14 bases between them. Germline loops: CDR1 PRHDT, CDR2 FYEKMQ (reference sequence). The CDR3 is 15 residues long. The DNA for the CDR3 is TGTGCCAGCAGCCGTAAAGGGGTCGTCTCCTACGAGCAGTACTTC. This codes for CASSRKGVVSYEQYF.

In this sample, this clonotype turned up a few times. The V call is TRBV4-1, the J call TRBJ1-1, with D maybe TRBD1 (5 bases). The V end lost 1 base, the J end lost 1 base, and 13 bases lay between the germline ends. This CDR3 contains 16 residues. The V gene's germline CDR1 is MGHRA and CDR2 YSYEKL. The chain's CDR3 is CASSQGAGMGNTEAFF. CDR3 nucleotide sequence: TGCGCCAGCAGCCAAGGTGCAGGGATGGGGAACACTGAAGCTTTCTTT.

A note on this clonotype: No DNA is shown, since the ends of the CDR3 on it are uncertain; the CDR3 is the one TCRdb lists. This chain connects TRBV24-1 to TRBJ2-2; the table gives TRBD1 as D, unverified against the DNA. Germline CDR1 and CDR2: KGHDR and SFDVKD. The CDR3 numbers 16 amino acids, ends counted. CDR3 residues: CATSAGTGATPGSCFF.

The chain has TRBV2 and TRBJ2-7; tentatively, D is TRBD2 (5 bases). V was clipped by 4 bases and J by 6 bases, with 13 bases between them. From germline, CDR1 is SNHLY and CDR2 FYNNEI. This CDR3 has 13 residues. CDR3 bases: TGTGCCAGCAGTGTACGGGGAACGGGCGAGCAGTACTTC. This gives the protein CASSVRGTGEQYF.

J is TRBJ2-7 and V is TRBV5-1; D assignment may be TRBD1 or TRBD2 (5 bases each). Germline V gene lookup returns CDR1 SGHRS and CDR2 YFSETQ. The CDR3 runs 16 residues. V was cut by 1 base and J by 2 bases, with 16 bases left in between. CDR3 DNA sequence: TGCGCCAGCAGCTTGAACGTTCGGGACGGGCCCTACGAGCAGTACTTC. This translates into CASSLNVRDGPYEQYF.

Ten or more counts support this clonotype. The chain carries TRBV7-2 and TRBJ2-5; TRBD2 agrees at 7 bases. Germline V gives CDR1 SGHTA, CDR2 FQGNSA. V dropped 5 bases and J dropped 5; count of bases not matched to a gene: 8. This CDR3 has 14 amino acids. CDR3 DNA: TGTGCCAGCAGCCCTAGACTAGCCGGGGAGACCCAGTACTTC. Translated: CASSPRLAGETQYF.

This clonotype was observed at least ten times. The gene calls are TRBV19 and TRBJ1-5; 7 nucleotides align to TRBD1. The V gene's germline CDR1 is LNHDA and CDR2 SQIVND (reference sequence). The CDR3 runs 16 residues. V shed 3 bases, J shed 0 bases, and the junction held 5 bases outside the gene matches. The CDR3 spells CASSILGTASNQPQHF. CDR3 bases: TGTGCCAGTAGTATTCTTGGGACAGCTAGCAATCAGCCCCAGCATTTT. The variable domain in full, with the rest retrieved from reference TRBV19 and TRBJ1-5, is DGGITQSPKYLFRKEGQNVTLSCEQNLNHDAMYWYRQDPGQGLRLIYYSQIVNDFQKGDIAEGYSVSREKKESFPLTVTSAQKNPTAFYLCASSILGTASNQPQHFGDGTRLSIL.